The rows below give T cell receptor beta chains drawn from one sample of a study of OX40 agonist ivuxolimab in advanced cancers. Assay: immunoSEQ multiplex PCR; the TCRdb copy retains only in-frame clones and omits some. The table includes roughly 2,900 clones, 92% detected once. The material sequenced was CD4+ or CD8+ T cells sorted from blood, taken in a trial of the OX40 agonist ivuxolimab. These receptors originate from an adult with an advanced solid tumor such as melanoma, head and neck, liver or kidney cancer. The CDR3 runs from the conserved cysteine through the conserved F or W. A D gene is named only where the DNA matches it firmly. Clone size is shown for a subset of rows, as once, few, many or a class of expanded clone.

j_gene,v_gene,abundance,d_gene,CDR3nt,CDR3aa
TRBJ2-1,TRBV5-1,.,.,TGCGCCAGCAGCTTGTTTCAGAGCTCCTACAATGAGCAGTTCTTC,CASSLFQSSYNEQFF
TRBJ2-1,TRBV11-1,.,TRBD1,TGTGCCAGCACCCGTGGACAGGGCTCCTACAATGAGCAGTTCTTC,CASTRGQGSYNEQFF
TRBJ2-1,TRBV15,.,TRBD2,TGTGCCACCAGCAGGAAACTAGCGGGGGGTAACAATGAGCAGTTCTTC,CATSRKLAGGNNEQFF
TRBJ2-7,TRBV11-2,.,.,TGTGCCAGCAGCTCAGACTGGGGTGGGGTGCAGTACTTC,CASSSDWGGVQYF
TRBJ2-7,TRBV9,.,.,TGTGCCAGCAGCGTAGGCAACAGGGATTGGGCCGAGCAGTACTTC,CASSVGNRDWAEQYF
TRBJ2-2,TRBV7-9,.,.,TGTGCCAGCAGCTTAGGCTTCCAGAACACCGGGGAGCTGTTTTTT,CASSLGFQNTGELFF
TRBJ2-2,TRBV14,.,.,TGTGCCAGCAGCCAAGAAGGTGACAGCTACACCGGGGAGCTGTTTTTT,CASSQEGDSYTGELFF
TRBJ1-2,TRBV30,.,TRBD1,TGTGCCTGGAGTAGGGACAGGGGGCGGCTTGGCTACACCTTC,CAWSRDRGRLGYTF
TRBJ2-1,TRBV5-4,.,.,TGTGCCAGCAGCTTTGAGGGGAATGAGCAGTTCTTC,CASSFEGNEQFF
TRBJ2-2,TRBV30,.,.,TGTGCCTGGAGCCCTAGCGTCGGGGAGCTGTTTTTT,CAWSPSVGELFF
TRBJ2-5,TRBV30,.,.,TGTGCCTGGAGTCCCGGAAAGTCCCTTCGGGAGACCCAGTACTTC,CAWSPGKSLRETQYF
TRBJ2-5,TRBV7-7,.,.,TGTGCCAGCAGCTTAGGTGGGGTCGGAGAGACCCAGTACTTC,CASSLGGVGETQYF
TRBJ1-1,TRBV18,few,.,TGTGCCAGCTCACCAGCGGCCTACCGGACTGAAGCTTTCTTT,CASSPAAYRTEAFF
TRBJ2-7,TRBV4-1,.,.,TGCGCCAGCAGCCAAGACTGGTGGAACGAGCAGTACTTC,CASSQDWWNEQYF
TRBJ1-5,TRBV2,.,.,TGTGCCAGCAGTGGTGGAGGGGCGCAGGGTCAGCCCCAGCATTTT,CASSGGGAQGQPQHF
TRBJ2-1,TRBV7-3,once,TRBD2,TGTGCCAGCAGCTCTACTAGCGGGGGGGCCTATGAGCAGTTCTTC,CASSSTSGGAYEQFF
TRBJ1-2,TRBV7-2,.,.,TGTGCCAGCAGCCCAGGAAACTCTGTCAACTATGGCTACACCTTC,CASSPGNSVNYGYTF
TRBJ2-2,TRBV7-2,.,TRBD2,TGTGCCAGCAGCTTCACTAGCGGGGGGAGAACCGGGGAGCTGTTTTTT,CASSFTSGGRTGELFF
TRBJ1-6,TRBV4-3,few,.,TGCGCCAGCAGCCAGGTTACCGGCTCACCCCTCCACTTT,CASSQVTGSPLHF
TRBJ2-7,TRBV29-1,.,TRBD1,TGCAGCGTCGAACCGGGACAGGGTTACGGTCCGCAGTACTTC,CSVEPGQGYGPQYF
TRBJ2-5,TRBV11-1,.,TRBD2,TGTGCCAGCAGCTTAGAACCTAGCGGGGGACGGCAGACCCAGTACTTC,CASSLEPSGGRQTQYF
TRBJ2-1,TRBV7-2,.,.,TGTGCCAGCAGCCTTCAGCTATCTTACAATGAGCAGTTCTTC,CASSLQLSYNEQFF
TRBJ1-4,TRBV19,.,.,TGTGCCAGTAGTATATATATTTCTAATGAAAAACTGTTTTTT,CASSIYISNEKLFF
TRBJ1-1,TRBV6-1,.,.,TGTGCCAGCAGTGAAAATGGGGTTACTGAAGCTTTCTTT,CASSENGVTEAFF
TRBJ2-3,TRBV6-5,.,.,TGTGCCAGCAGTTACTCGAACCAGGGACCGGATACGCAGTATTTT,CASSYSNQGPDTQYF
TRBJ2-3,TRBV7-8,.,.,TGTGCCAGCAGCATAAGACAGTACACAGATACGCAGTATTTT,CASSIRQYTDTQYF
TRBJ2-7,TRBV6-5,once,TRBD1,TGTGCCAGCAGTTACTCGGGACAGGGACCCTACGAGCAGTACTTC,CASSYSGQGPYEQYF
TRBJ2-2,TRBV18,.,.,TGTGCCAGCTCACCATCGGGGAACACCGGGGAGCTGTTTTTT,CASSPSGNTGELFF
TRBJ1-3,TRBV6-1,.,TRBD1,TGTGCCAGCAGTCGGGACAGGCGAGCTGGAAACACCATATATTTT,CASSRDRRAGNTIYF
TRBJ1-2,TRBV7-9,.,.,TGTGCCAGCAGCTTATTCGGGGGGCCCTATGGCTACACCTTC,CASSLFGGPYGYTF
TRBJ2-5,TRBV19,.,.,TGTGCCAGTAGTATGGACGGGACGTCGCGGACCCAGTACTTC,CASSMDGTSRTQYF
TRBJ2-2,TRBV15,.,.,TGTGCCACCAGCACCTTTGGGGTGGGAAACACCGGGGAGCTGTTTTTT,CATSTFGVGNTGELFF
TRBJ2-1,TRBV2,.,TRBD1,TGTGCCAGCAGTGAACTATCCGGGACAGAGCTGTACAATGAGCAGTTCTTC,CASSELSGTELYNEQFF
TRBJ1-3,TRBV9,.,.,TGTGCCAGCAGCGAGGCAGGCGGCGGAAACACCATATATTTT,CASSEAGGGNTIYF
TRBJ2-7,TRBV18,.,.,TGTGCCAGCTCACCCGGGCGATACGAGCAGTACTTC,CASSPGRYEQYF
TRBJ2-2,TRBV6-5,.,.,TGTGCCAGCAGTTACGAACCTCTAGCTGCCGGGGAGCTGTTTTTT,CASSYEPLAAGELFF
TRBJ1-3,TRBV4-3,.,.,TGCGCCAGCAGCCAAGTCAGTGGAAACACCATATATTTT,CASSQVSGNTIYF
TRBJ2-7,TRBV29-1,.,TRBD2,TGCAGCGTTGAAGCGGGGGGGGGACCCTACGAGCAGTACTTC,CSVEAGGGPYEQYF
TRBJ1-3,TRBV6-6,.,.,TGTGCCAGCAGTAGTTACTCTGGAAACACCATATATTTT,CASSSYSGNTIYF
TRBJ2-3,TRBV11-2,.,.,TGTGCCAGCAGCACCAACCTAGCCGTCGGCCCAGATACGCAGTATTTT,CASSTNLAVGPDTQYF
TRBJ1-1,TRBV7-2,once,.,TGTGCCAGCAGCTTGACAGGTACTTACACTGAAGCTTTCTTT,CASSLTGTYTEAFF
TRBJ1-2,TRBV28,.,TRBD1,TGTGCCAGCAGTCCAGGGGGCAGGTATGGCTACACCTTC,CASSPGGRYGYTF
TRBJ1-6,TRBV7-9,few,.,TGTGCCAGCACCCCAGGGGCTGAACGGCCCCTCCACTTT,CASTPGAERPLHF
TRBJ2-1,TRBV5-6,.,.,TGTGCCAGCAGCCGACTCTCGGGGAATGAGCAGTTCTTC,CASSRLSGNEQFF
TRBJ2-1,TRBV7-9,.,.,TGTGCCAGCAGCTTAGCGCTGACTTTAAACAATGAGCAGTTCTTC,CASSLALTLNNEQFF
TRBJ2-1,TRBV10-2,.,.,TGCGCCAGCAGTGGGTTGCGGTACAATGAGCATTTCTTC,CASSGLRYNEHFF
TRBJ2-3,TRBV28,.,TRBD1,TGTGCCAGCAATCCGGGACAGGGTGTGGGAGATACGCAGTATTTT,CASNPGQGVGDTQYF
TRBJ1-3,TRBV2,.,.,TGTGCCAGCAGTGGCCAGAGCTCTGGAAACACCATATATTTT,CASSGQSSGNTIYF
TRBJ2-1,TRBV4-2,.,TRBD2,TGTGCCAGCAGCCAAGGCCCACCCGAGCGGGGGGAGGCGCAGCAGTTCTTC,CASSQGPPERGEAQQFF
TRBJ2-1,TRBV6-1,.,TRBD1,TGTGCCAGCAGCTGGGACAGGGGATACAATGAGCAGTTCTTC,CASSWDRGYNEQFF
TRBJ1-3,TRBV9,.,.,TGTGCCAGCAGCGTAGGACAGACCTCTGGAAACACCATATATTTT,CASSVGQTSGNTIYF
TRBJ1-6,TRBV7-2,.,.,TGTGCCAGCAGCTTCTCGGGGCCCAGGGATTCACCCCTCCACTTT,CASSFSGPRDSPLHF
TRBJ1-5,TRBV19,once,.,TGTGCCAGTAGTATAGGGTACTCACAGGGAGTACAGCCCCAGCATTTT,CASSIGYSQGVQPQHF
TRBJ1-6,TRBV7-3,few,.,TGTGCCAGCAGCGCAGGGATTAGGAATTCACCCCTCCACTTT,CASSAGIRNSPLHF
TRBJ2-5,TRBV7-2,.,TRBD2,TGTGCCAGCAGCGCGACTAGCCTGCCGCAAGAGACCCAGTACTTC,CASSATSLPQETQYF
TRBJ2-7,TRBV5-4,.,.,TGTGCCAGCAGCTTTACGGACAGTTCCTACGAGCAGTACTTC,CASSFTDSSYEQYF